This entry is about one T cell receptor beta chain. What it binds is not known. The data derive from a study of cytomegalovirus exposure and HLA in healthy donors. Measured with immunoSEQ multiplex PCR; TCRdb has only the in-frame clones, and not every one. The sample has some 180,000 clones; around 86% are singletons. Broader study findings: Listed as cytomegalovirus-associated were around 160 TCR beta chains.

In germline, CDR1 is MNHEY, CDR2 SVGAGI. J was trimmed by 12 bases and V by 4 bases; bases with no gene match: 9. The CDR3 contains 14 residues. The source is a man aged 30 to 45 in good health and CMV-seropositive. The sequenced sample consisted of PBMCs. The gene calls are TRBV6-5 and TRBJ2-1; 10 nucleotides match TRBD1. The CDR3 region has the DNA TGTGCCAGCAGTTTCGGGACAGGGGTAGTTGGGCAGTTCTTC. Translation: CASSFGTGVVGQFF.